This entry lists 14 T cell receptor beta chains sequenced from one sample in a study of memory CD4+ T cells and cytomegalovirus serostatus. TCRdb keeps only in-frame clones here, not all; method: immunoSEQ multiplex PCR. The table shows about 41,000 clones, with about three quarters occurring only once. The sort gate was single viable CD3+CD4+CD8-CD45RO+ cells for memory CD4+ T cells. What was sequenced was memory CD4+ T cells from blood. The receptor source for this set is an adult in good health and CMV-seronegative.

The rearrangement uses TRBV5-1 and TRBJ1-1, with no clear D. The CDR3 extends over 13 amino acids. The V end lost 0 bases, the J end lost 4 bases, and 7 bases lay between the germline ends. Germline V gives CDR1 SGHRS, CDR2 YFSETQ. The CDR3 protein is CASSLGQLTEAFF. The CDR3 coding sequence is TGCGCCAGCAGCTTGGGTCAGCTCACTGAAGCTTTCTTT. Variable domain in full (rest from reference TRBV5-1 and TRBJ1-1): KAGVTQTPRYLIKTRGQQVTLSCSPISGHRSVSWYQQTPGQGLQFLFEYFSETQRNKGNFPGRFSGRQFSNSRSEMNVSTLELGDSALYLCASSLGQLTEAFFGQGTRLTVV.

This clone was observed a single time. The chain carries TRBV5-4 and TRBJ2-7, with 8 bases lining up with TRBD2. This CDR3 region has 14 residues. In germline, CDR1 is SGHNT, CDR2 YYREEE (reference sequence). V dropped 0 bases and J dropped 7; count of bases not matched to a gene: 6. CDR3 DNA sequence: TGTGCCAGCAGCTTGGTCGGGGGGGCAGGGGAGCAGTACTTC. Amino acid sequence: CASSLVGGAGEQYF.

This chain joins TRBV11-3 and TRBJ2-1; TRBD2 agrees at 7 bases. Germline V gene lookup returns CDR1 SGHNT and CDR2 YENEEA. This CDR3 region has 14 residues. V was pared by 5 bases and J by 5 bases, with 6 bases of the junction left unmatched. The CDR3 is CASSVSLADNEQFF. DNA of the CDR3: TGTGCCAGCAGCGTATCGCTAGCGGACAATGAGCAGTTCTTC.

The chain recombines TRBV28 with TRBJ2-7; 10 positions match TRBD1. The length of the CDR3 is 16 residues. The junction had 13 bases not matched to a gene; V was cut back by 11 bases and J by 0 bases. Germline assignment: CDR1 MDHEN and CDR2 SYDVKM. Here the CDR3 reads CASGQGYSGSSYEQYF. CDR3 DNA sequence: TGTGCCTCGGGACAGGGGTACAGCGGGAGCTCCTACGAGCAGTACTTC.

This clone showed up just once. This chain joins TRBV15 and TRBJ1-1; no definite D call. Germline CDR1 and CDR2: LNHNV and YYDKDF (reference sequence). The CDR3 consists of 13 residues. Trimming removed 0 bases at V and 3 bases at J, with 5 bases between. The CDR3 DNA reads as TGTGCCACCAGCAGAGACAAATACACTGAAGCTTTCTTT. Translation gives CATSRDKYTEAFF.

This chain's CDR3 is CASNGQEVGDTQYF. The DNA for the CDR3 is TGTGCCAGCAATGGACAGGAGGTAGGGGATACGCAGTATTTT. The chain carries TRBV28 and TRBJ2-3; 7 nucleotides line up with TRBD1. Germline CDR1 MDHEN, CDR2 SYDVKM. The CDR3 runs 14 residues. The trim removed 7 bases at V and 6 bases at J, leaving 10 bases unmatched.

The chain links TRBV28 to TRBJ2-7; tentatively, D is TRBD1 (5 bases). This CDR3 is 13 amino acids long. V was cut by 8 bases and J by 6 bases, with 17 bases left in between. The germline gives CDR1 MDHEN, CDR2 SYDVKM. The DNA for the CDR3 is TGTGCCAGCTCCCCACCGACAGCGACCGAGCAGTACTTC. It encodes CASSPPTATEQYF.

This clone was recorded only once. The chain carries TRBV10-3 and TRBJ2-1, with 9 bases identical to TRBD1. This CDR3 spans 18 amino acids. CDR1 ENHRY and CDR2 SYGVKD come from the germline V gene. The trim removed 6 bases at V and 7 bases at J, leaving 19 bases unmatched. The DNA of the CDR3 is TGTGCCATCAGCGAGGGGACAGGGTTGGTGGTTCGCGGGAATGAGCAGTTCTTC. It is translated as CAISEGTGLVVRGNEQFF.

The chain has TRBV5-1 and TRBJ1-4; possible D gene TRBD1, 5 bases. V lost 5 bases to trimming and J lost 4 bases, with 12 bases between them. CDR3 length: 14 amino acids. The germline V gene has CDR1 SGHRS and CDR2 YFSETQ. This CDR3 reads CASSSDSYNEKLFF. CDR3 coding DNA: TGCGCCAGCAGTTCTGACAGCTATAATGAAAAACTGTTTTTT.

The chain joins TRBV19 to TRBJ2-3; TRBD2 is a possible D gene (6 bases). The CDR3 extends over 12 amino acids. CDR1 is LNHDA, CDR2 SQIVND, per germline (reference sequence). The germline V and J ends were trimmed by 3 bases and 10 bases, with 11 bases remaining between them. DNA for the CDR3: TGTGCCAGTAGTATCAACGAGCGGGCGCAGTATTTT. It specifies CASSINERAQYF.

This clone was seen only once. The rearrangement uses TRBV28 and TRBJ1-5; D not resolved. Trimming removed 5 bases from V and 7 bases from J, with 15 bases in between. Germline V CDR1 and CDR2: MDHEN, SYDVKM. The length of the CDR3 is 14 residues. This CDR3 reads CASSVGASEQPQHF. CDR3 in DNA: TGTGCCAGCAGTGTCGGCGCCTCAGAGCAGCCCCAGCATTTT.

A single count supports this clone. The chain employs TRBV9 and TRBJ1-3; possibly TRBD1 for D (5 bases). CDR1 is SGDLS and CDR2 is YYNGEE in the germline V gene. V lost 2 bases to trimming and J lost 7 bases, with 13 bases between them. The CDR3 is made up of 14 amino acids. The CDR3 protein is CASSVSDEGNTIYF. CDR3 DNA sequence: TGTGCCAGCAGCGTTTCGGACGAGGGGAACACCATATATTTT.

The V call is TRBV7-9, the J call TRBJ2-2; tentatively, D is TRBD2 (7 bases). Trimming shortened V by 5 bases and J by 6 bases, and 19 bases separated the two germline ends. Germline lookup yields CDR1 SEHNR and CDR2 FQNEAQ (reference sequence). This CDR3 region has 16 residues. CDR3 residues: CASSVRGGPYAGELFF. DNA for the CDR3: TGTGCCAGCAGCGTGCGCGGGGGCCCGTATGCCGGGGAGCTGTTTTTT.

Remarks on this clone: At one end the junction does not follow the germline gene, possibly because of a read error. The V call is TRBV10-3, the J call TRBJ2-7, with D possibly matching TRBD2 (6 bases). Germline CDR1 ENHRY, CDR2 SYGVKD. The CDR3 extends over 12 amino acids. The CDR3: CAISEWGLDMGF. CDR3 nucleotides: TGTGCCATCAGTGAGTGGGGACTGGATATGGGCTTC.